One sample yielded the 23 T cell receptor beta chains listed below, sequenced in a study of blood T cell repertoires in COVID-19. Assay used: immunoSEQ multiplex PCR; TCRdb lists only in-frame clones, some missing. The table records 55,000 to 75,000 clones, roughly 81% of them present only once. Sequences were obtained from peripheral blood. The receptors here all came from a human donor in a cohort sampled during active COVID-19.

The chain has TRBV5-4 and TRBJ2-3; tentative D call: TRBD2 (7 bases). V was trimmed by 0 bases and J by 6 bases, leaving 11 bases between them. The V gene's germline CDR1 is SGHNT and CDR2 YYREEE (reference sequence). This CDR3 has 14 amino acids. Here the CDR3 DNA reads TGTGCCAGCAGCTTGGGAGGGGGGGAGGATACGCAGTATTTT. Its translation is CASSLGGGEDTQYF. Looking up the rest from reference TRBV5-4 and TRBJ2-3 gives the full variable domain: ETGVTQSPTHLIKTRGQQVTLRCSSQSGHNTVSWYQQALGQGPQFIFQYYREEENGRGNFPPRFSGLQFPNYSSELNVNALELDDSALYLCASSLGGGEDTQYFGPGTRLTVL.

The rearrangement joins TRBV5-1 to TRBJ2-7, with D perhaps matching TRBD1 (7 bases). The CDR3 consists of 14 residues. Germline-derived CDR1 and CDR2 are SGHRS and YFSETQ. The V end lost 6 bases, the J end lost 7 bases, and 20 bases lay between the germline ends. The CDR3 spells CASMRDSPLREQYF. CDR3 nucleotides: TGCGCCAGCATGCGGGACAGCCCCTTGAGAGAGCAGTACTTC.

The chain links TRBV5-6 to TRBJ1-2; D perhaps matches TRBD1 (5 bases). The germline V gene has CDR1 SGHDT and CDR2 YYEEEE. With 0 bases removed from V and 8 bases from J, the gap between germline ends came to 11 bases. The CDR3 runs 13 residues. Written as DNA, the CDR3 is TGTGCCAGCAGCTTGGTAGGGGCGGAAGGCTACACCTTC. Translated, it gives CASSLVGAEGYTF.

This clone was seen a few times. The V gene is TRBV11-2, the J gene TRBJ1-4, with 8 bases identical to TRBD1. The germline gives CDR1 SGHAT, CDR2 FQNNGV. Trimming at V came to 5 bases and at J to 3 bases, leaving 2 bases not matched to a gene. CDR3 length equals 14 residues. The CDR3 sequence: CASSPTGANEKLFF. DNA of the CDR3: TGTGCCAGCAGCCCGACAGGGGCTAATGAAAAACTGTTTTTT.

The chain has TRBV10-3 and TRBJ2-3, with TRBD2 matching over 11 bases. Trimming took 3 bases from V and 5 from J; bases not matched to a gene: 4. The CDR3 sequence is 15 residues long. Germline CDR1 and CDR2: ENHRY and SYGVKD. The CDR3 nucleotides are TGTGCCATCAGTGAACTAGCGGGAGATAGAGATACGCAGTATTTT. Its protein is CAISELAGDRDTQYF.

The V call is TRBV28, the J call TRBJ1-5; maybe TRBD1 (6 bases). The V and J ends lost 7 bases and 0 bases respectively, with 13 bases between them. The CDR3 extends over 15 amino acids. CDR1 and CDR2 (germline): MDHEN, SYDVKM. CDR3 region: CASTHRTDSNQPQHF. The CDR3 nucleotides read TGTGCCAGCACCCACCGGACAGATAGCAATCAGCCCCAGCATTTT.

The V call is TRBV14, the J call TRBJ1-1; no clear D gene. Trimming pared 5 bases from V and 1 base from J, leaving 11 bases between. CDR3 size: 14 residues. The germline gives CDR1 SGHDN, CDR2 FVKESK. CDR3 region: CASSLSRGNTEAFF. DNA for the CDR3: TGTGCCAGCAGCTTAAGTCGGGGGAACACTGAAGCTTTCTTT.

The rearrangement links TRBV7-3 to TRBJ2-3; D is possibly TRBD1 (6 bases). The V gene's germline CDR1 is SGHTA and CDR2 FQGTGA. V shed 5 bases and J shed 2 bases, with 8 bases lying between them. The CDR3 consists of 13 residues. The DNA of the CDR3 is TGTGCCAGCAGCCGACAGGTCACAGATACGCAGTATTTT. Translating it yields CASSRQVTDTQYF.

This chain joins TRBV30 and TRBJ2-6; TRBD1 aligns across 7 bases. The germline gives CDR1 GTSNPN, CDR2 SVGIG (reference sequence). Germline trimming cut 3 bases from V and 4 bases from J; bases unmatched to any gene: 3. The length of the CDR3 is 14 residues. The CDR3 is CAWRQGSGANVLTF. The CDR3 DNA sequence: TGTGCCTGGAGACAGGGGTCGGGGGCCAACGTCCTGACTTTC.

This clone has only one observation. V is TRBV25-1 and J is TRBJ2-3; TRBD2 agrees at 8 bases. V trimming: 3 bases; J trimming: 5 bases; junction bases outside the gene matches: 4. Germline V gene lookup returns CDR1 MGHDK and CDR2 SYGVNS. This CDR3 contains 14 residues. The CDR3 DNA sequence: TGTGCCAGCAGTGAGTCTAGCGGGCAAGATACGCAGTATTTT. This codes for CASSESSGQDTQYF.

J is TRBJ1-3 and V is TRBV6-5; D uncertain. Germline values: CDR1 MNHEY, CDR2 SVGAGI. The CDR3 spans 14 residues. V was clipped by 3 bases and J by 4 bases, with 10 bases between them. CDR3 residues: CASSYSELGNTIYF. In nucleotides, the CDR3 is TGTGCCAGCAGTTATTCGGAGCTGGGAAACACCATATATTTT.

This chain connects TRBV27 to TRBJ1-1, with D tentatively TRBD1 (6 bases). This CDR3 spans 14 amino acids. V was pared by 2 bases and J by 2 bases, with 9 bases between. Per the germline V gene, CDR1 is MNHEY and CDR2 is SMNVEV (reference sequence). The chain's CDR3 is CASSLRGSNTEAFF. The CDR3 coding sequence is TGTGCCAGCAGTTTAAGGGGGTCTAACACTGAAGCTTTCTTT.

The V gene is TRBV7-2, the J gene TRBJ1-5, with D maybe TRBD1 (5 bases). Trimming took 5 bases from V and 1 from J, leaving 12 bases between them. There are 15 residues in the CDR3. Germline CDR1 SGHTA, CDR2 FQGNSA. CDR3 sequence: CASSPGFMSNQPQHF. CDR3 DNA: TGTGCCAGCAGCCCAGGGTTTATGAGCAATCAGCCCCAGCATTTT.

This chain links TRBV6-5 with TRBJ2-1; no clear D. CDR1 and CDR2 from the germline V gene are MNHEY and SVGAGI. The V end was cut by 7 bases, the J end by 7 bases, with 8 bases between. The CDR3 totals 11 residues. The CDR3 region is CASTGTNEQFF. The CDR3 nucleotides read TGTGCCAGCACAGGTACTAATGAGCAGTTCTTC.

J is TRBJ1-2 and V is TRBV5-1; D perhaps matches TRBD1 (5 bases). Germline CDR1 is SGHRS and CDR2 is YFSETQ. Trimming stripped 1 base from V and 4 bases from J, with 11 bases between. CDR3 size: 14 residues. CDR3 bases: TGCGCCAGCAGCTTGAGCTACAGGTCCTATGGCTACACCTTC. This gives the protein CASSLSYRSYGYTF.

The chain recombines TRBV6-5 with TRBJ2-7; TRBD1 aligns across 12 bases. This CDR3 spans 13 amino acids. CDR1 MNHEY and CDR2 SVGAGI come from the germline V gene. The ends lost 6 bases at V and 7 bases at J; junction bases unmatched: 4. The CDR3 reads CASSRDRGREQYF. CDR3 DNA sequence: TGTGCCAGCAGCCGGGACAGGGGGCGGGAGCAGTACTTC.

The V gene is TRBV27, the J gene TRBJ2-1; TRBD2 matches at 8 bases. Losses at the gene ends were 3 bases for V and 4 bases for J; bases not matched to a gene: 2. The CDR3 is 14 residues long. Germline assignment: CDR1 MNHEY and CDR2 SMNVEV (reference sequence). The CDR3 region has the DNA TGTGCCAGCAGTTTGGCTAGCGGGTACAATGAGCAGTTCTTC. Translating it yields CASSLASGYNEQFF.

The chain uses TRBV28 and TRBJ2-2; 9 positions match TRBD1. The CDR3 has 15 amino acids. The V and J ends lost 3 bases and 3 bases, in that order; junction bases with no gene match: 2. Germline CDR1 and CDR2: MDHEN and SYDVKM. The CDR3 DNA reads TGTGCCAGCAGTTTGGGACAGGGCGACACCGGGGAGCTGTTTTTT. Protein: CASSLGQGDTGELFF.

The genes are TRBV5-6 and TRBJ1-2; D possibly corresponds to TRBD1 (6 bases). Per germline, CDR1 SGHDT and CDR2 YYEEEE. Between the trimmed V and J ends, which lost 2 bases and 6 bases, there was a span of 11 bases. This CDR3 has 13 residues. The CDR3 region is CASSFTGIHGYTF. CDR3 bases: TGTGCCAGCAGCTTTACAGGGATCCATGGCTACACCTTC.

CDR3 amino acids: CASSQETGGSGYTF. The CDR3, as DNA: TGCGCCAGCAGCCAAGAAACAGGGGGCAGTGGCTACACCTTC. The chain joins TRBV4-1 to TRBJ1-2, with 9 nucleotides matching TRBD1. Germline CDR1 and CDR2: MGHRA and YSYEKL. After removal of 0 bases from V and 7 bases from J, the junction contained 3 bases not matched to a gene. There are 14 residues in the CDR3.

J is TRBJ1-2 and V is TRBV6-5, with 9 nucleotides matching TRBD1. The length of the CDR3 is 13 residues. Losses at the gene ends were 2 bases for V and 8 bases for J; bases not matched to a gene: 3. CDR1 MNHEY and CDR2 SVGAGI come from the germline V gene. CDR3 sequence (DNA): TGTGCCAGCAGTTACGGGACAGGGTTCGGCTACACCTTC. Translation: CASSYGTGFGYTF.

The chain uses TRBV18 and TRBJ2-5; 12 bases fit TRBD2. Germline CDR1 is KGHSH and CDR2 is LQKENI. The CDR3 consists of 16 residues. V lost 0 bases, J lost 5 bases, and 4 bases stayed unmatched. DNA for the CDR3: TGTGCCAGCTCACCACCGACTAGCGGGAGTAGTGAGACCCAGTACTTC. It yields the protein CASSPPTSGSSETQYF.

V is TRBV6-2 or TRBV6-3 and J is TRBJ1-5; 9 bases map to TRBD1. Trimming at V came to 6 bases and at J to 0 bases, leaving 15 bases not matched to a gene. The CDR3 is 19 amino acids. Germline CDR1 reads MNHEY; CDR2 reads SVGEGT. The CDR3 nucleotides are TGTGCCAGCAGCGCGCGTATGGGACAGGGATATTATAGCAATCAGCCCCAGCATTTT. It codes for CASSARMGQGYYSNQPQHF.